A selection of T cell receptor beta chains follows, all from one sample in a study of shared clonotypes between healthy human individuals. Sequenced by immunoSEQ multiplex PCR; TCRdb stores in-frame clones only, minus some. The sample includes some 1.5 million clones, around 97% seen only once; the top ten take about 1.2%. What was sequenced was naive CD4+ T cells sorted from blood. The receptors stem from a man in his thirties or forties in good health. CDR3s include the opening cysteine and the closing phenylalanine or tryptophan. A D gene is named only where the DNA matches it firmly. Expanded clones are given a class, and other clones once, few, many or no size at all.

CDR3 length: 14; J gene: TRBJ2-1; V gene: TRBV30; clone size: NA; D gene: TRBD2; CDR3 DNA: TGTGCCTGGACCAGCGGGAGCTCCTACAATGAGCAGTTCTTC; CDR3 protein: CAWTSGSSYNEQFF
CDR3 length: 13; J gene: TRBJ2-7; V gene: TRBV18; clone size: NA; D gene: NA; CDR3 DNA: TGTGCCAGCTCCCCTGGGCCAGCTGACGAGCAGTACTTC; CDR3 protein: CASSPGPADEQYF
CDR3 length: 16; J gene: TRBJ2-3; V gene: TRBV18; clone size: NA; D gene: TRBD1; CDR3 DNA: TGTGCCAGCTCACCACTACAGGGGGCCCGCACAGATACGCAGTATTTT; CDR3 protein: CASSPLQGARTDTQYF
CDR3 length: 14; J gene: TRBJ1-2; V gene: TRBV6-5; clone size: NA; D gene: NA; CDR3 DNA: TGTGCCAGCAGTTACCCCACAGGGAACTATGGCTACACCTTC; CDR3 protein: CASSYPTGNYGYTF
CDR3 length: 21; J gene: TRBJ2-1; V gene: TRBV7-2; clone size: NA; D gene: TRBD2; CDR3 DNA: TGTGCCAGCAGCTTAGCGCTGGTTGGTCTAGCGGGAGGGAGCTCCTACAATGAGCAGTTCTTC; CDR3 protein: CASSLALVGLAGGSSYNEQFF
CDR3 length: 17; J gene: TRBJ1-3; V gene: TRBV27; clone size: NA; D gene: NA; CDR3 DNA: TGTGCCAGCAGTTTATCATGGGTTTCGGAGACTGGAAACACCATATATTTT; CDR3 protein: CASSLSWVSETGNTIYF
CDR3 length: 14; J gene: TRBJ2-2; V gene: TRBV11-3; clone size: NA; D gene: TRBD1; CDR3 DNA: TGTGCCAGCAGACGCACAGGGGACACCGGGGAGCTGTTTTTT; CDR3 protein: CASRRTGDTGELFF
CDR3 length: 15; J gene: TRBJ2-1; V gene: TRBV27; clone size: NA; D gene: NA; CDR3 DNA: TGTGCCAGCAGTTTATTTGGGAGGACGGGCAATGAGCAGTTCTTC; CDR3 protein: CASSLFGRTGNEQFF
CDR3 length: 11; J gene: TRBJ2-7; V gene: TRBV29-1; clone size: NA; D gene: NA; CDR3 DNA: TGCAGCGTTGGCAGGGGCTACGAGCAGTACTTC; CDR3 protein: CSVGRGYEQYF
CDR3 length: 11; J gene: TRBJ1-4; V gene: TRBV2; clone size: once; D gene: NA; CDR3 DNA: TGTGCCAGCACCCCGGGCGAAAAACTGTTTTTT; CDR3 protein: CASTPGEKLFF
CDR3 length: 15; J gene: TRBJ2-1; V gene: TRBV7-9; clone size: NA; D gene: TRBD2; CDR3 DNA: TGTGCCAGCAGCCCCCAAGCGGGAGTAGCCAATGAGCAGTTCTTC; CDR3 protein: CASSPQAGVANEQFF
CDR3 length: 15; J gene: TRBJ2-1; V gene: TRBV6-6; clone size: NA; D gene: NA; CDR3 DNA: TGTGCCAGCAGTGAGCCCGGGACTGCTGTCCATGAGCAGTTCTTC; CDR3 protein: CASSEPGTAVHEQFF
CDR3 length: 16; J gene: TRBJ2-5; V gene: TRBV18; clone size: once; D gene: TRBD2; CDR3 DNA: TGTGCCAGCTCACCACTTAGCGGGAGCTTCCAAGAGACCCAGTACTTC; CDR3 protein: CASSPLSGSFQETQYF